Following are 4 T cell receptor beta chains from one sample sequenced in a study of follicular helper T cells after annual influenza vaccination. Sequenced by immunoSEQ multiplex PCR; TCRdb stores in-frame clones only, minus some. This table holds approximately 25,000 clones, around 80% found once. Time point noted: 2014-2015 season, pre-vaccination. The material was CXCR5+ CD38- circulating T follicular helper cells from blood, obtained on the day of influenza vaccination. Subset indicated: circulating Tfh, non-naive CD4+CXCR5+PD-1+ (ICOS+CD38+ or ICOS-CD38-). Receptor source: an adult who received the influenza vaccine.

The rearrangement joins TRBV5-1 to TRBJ2-2; 8 bases line up with TRBD2. J gave up 0 bases and V 5 bases, and 12 bases lay outside the gene matches. Germline V gene data show CDR1 as SGHRS and CDR2 as YFSETQ. The CDR3 runs 18 residues. CDR3 sequence: CASSKDIRLATNTGELFF. The CDR3 DNA follows: TGCGCCAGCAGTAAGGACATAAGACTAGCGACGAACACCGGGGAGCTGTTTTTT.

The chain is built from TRBV5-1 and TRBJ2-5; 10 positions match TRBD2. The CDR3 extends over 15 amino acids. The germline gives CDR1 SGHRS, CDR2 YFSETQ. V trimming: 6 bases; J trimming: 1 base; junction bases outside the gene matches: 6. CDR3 in DNA: TGCGCCAGCACCCCCGGGACTAGCGCCCAAGAGACCCAGTACTTC. Translated, it gives CASTPGTSAQETQYF.

This sequence joins TRBV7-8 and TRBJ2-2; 8 positions match TRBD2. The J segment lost 6 bases and the V segment lost 4 bases, leaving 10 bases of the junction unmatched. CDR1 is SGHVS, CDR2 FQNEAQ, per germline. CDR3 length equals 16 residues. As DNA, the CDR3 is TGTGCCAGCAGCTCCCCCGGGACTAGTGGCCCCGGGGAGCTGTTTTTT. Translation gives CASSSPGTSGPGELFF.

This clone was detected once. V and J are TRBV29-1 and TRBJ1-2; 7 nucleotides match TRBD1. Germline CDR1 reads SQVTM; CDR2 reads ANQGSEA. This CDR3 is 14 amino acids long. V lost 3 bases and J lost 6; bases outside the gene matches: 10. The DNA of the CDR3 is TGCAGCGTTGATAGCTCCAGGGGGTATAATGGCTACACCTTC. Protein product: CSVDSSRGYNGYTF.